This TCR beta chain was observed in a study of shared clonotypes between healthy human individuals. General observations from the study: Estimated richness was generally greater in naive than memory subsets.

The assay was immunoSEQ multiplex PCR, and TCRdb's table has in-frame clones only and misses some. The sample includes approximately 640,000 clones, about 92% of them seen just once. CD45RO+ cells plus CCR7-negative CD45RA+ TemRA cells formed CD8 memory. Details on this clone: Its antigen is unknown.

The specimen was memory CD8+ T cells from PBMCs. This sample's subset: CD45RO+ cells pooled with CCR7-negative TemRA cells. The sequence derives from a man younger than 35 in good health. Some clones in this sample may be carry-over from other donors' samples.

CDR3 bases: TGTGCCAGCAGCTTATCGGGTAACCCAACCTACGAGCAGTACTTC. Residues: CASSLSGNPTYEQYF. The rearrangement joins TRBV7-9 to TRBJ2-7, with D unclear. CDR1 SEHNR and CDR2 FQNEAQ come from the germline V gene (reference sequence). The CDR3 runs 15 residues. V lost 2 bases to trimming and J lost 2 bases, with 13 bases between them.